The 15 T cell receptor beta chains below come from one sample, sequenced in a study of T cell responses to AZD1222 COVID-19 vaccine. Clones were sequenced by immunoSEQ multiplex PCR, and TCRdb holds only the in-frame ones, with some missing. In the table there are tens of thousands of clones, around nine tenths of which are singletons. Sample: peripheral blood, taken on day 0 of AZD1222 vaccination. The receptors derive from an adult in good health.

This clone was observed a single time. The J gene is TRBJ2-3, the V gene TRBV18; 10 bases map to TRBD2. There are 16 residues in the CDR3. In germline, CDR1 is KGHSH, CDR2 LQKENI. The trim removed 3 bases at V and 2 bases at J, leaving 5 bases unmatched. This CDR3 is CASSPSLAGDTDTQYF. CDR3 nucleotide sequence: TGTGCCAGCTCACCGAGTCTAGCGGGAGACACAGATACGCAGTATTTT. Full variable domain (remainder filled in from reference TRBV18 and TRBJ2-3): NAGVMQNPRHLVRRRGQEARLRCSPMKGHSHVYWYRQLPEEGLKFMVYLQKENIIDESGMPKERFSAEFPKEGPSILRIQQVVRGDSAAYFCASSPSLAGDTDTQYFGPGTRLTVL.

The chain employs TRBV18 and TRBJ2-7; D possibly corresponds to TRBD2 (5 bases). CDR3 size: 14 residues. Deletions cut 1 base from V and 3 bases from J, with 10 bases between. Germline CDR1 reads KGHSH; CDR2 reads LQKENI. The CDR3 loop is CASSPLGSNYEQYF. CDR3 DNA: TGTGCCAGCTCACCACTAGGGAGTAACTACGAGCAGTACTTC. Together with reference TRBV18 and TRBJ2-7, the CDR3 gives the full variable domain: NAGVMQNPRHLVRRRGQEARLRCSPMKGHSHVYWYRQLPEEGLKFMVYLQKENIIDESGMPKERFSAEFPKEGPSILRIQQVVRGDSAAYFCASSPLGSNYEQYFGPGTRLTVT.

The chain combines TRBV6-5 with TRBJ1-4; D not certain. V gave up 7 bases and J gave up 2 bases, with 8 bases separating them. Germline V gene sequence: CDR1 MNHEY, CDR2 SVGAGI. The CDR3 is made up of 13 amino acids. The CDR3 here is CASNPTTNEKLFF. The CDR3 DNA sequence: TGTGCCAGCAATCCGACTACTAATGAAAAACTGTTTTTT.

The chain joins TRBV12-5 to TRBJ1-2, with no clear D. V was cut by 8 bases and J by 0 bases, with 7 bases left in between. This CDR3 has 12 amino acids. In germline, CDR1 is LGHNT, CDR2 FRNRAP. CDR3 in amino acids: CASSATNYGYTF. In DNA, the CDR3 is TGTGCTAGTAGTGCCACTAACTATGGCTACACCTTC.

The J gene is TRBJ2-7, the V gene TRBV3-1 (or the pseudogene TRBV3-2); 8 nucleotides line up with TRBD1. The CDR3 has 14 residues. Germline CDR1 reads LGHDT; CDR2 reads YNNKEL (reference sequence). V lost 1 base, J lost 3 bases, and 2 bases stayed unmatched. In DNA, the CDR3 is TGTGCCAGCAGCCAAGTAGGGACAGGCTACGAGCAGTACTTC. Its translation is CASSQVGTGYEQYF.

In its sample, this clone was seen once. The genes are TRBV13 and TRBJ1-2, with no clear D. The length of the CDR3 is 13 residues. The germline V and J ends were trimmed by 8 bases and 6 bases, with 16 bases remaining between them. Germline CDR1 reads PRHDT; CDR2 reads FYEKMQ (reference sequence). CDR3 bases: TGTGCCAGCTCGTCGAGTACAAAGGATGGCTACACCTTC. Translation gives CASSSSTKDGYTF.

The chain carries TRBV6-5 and TRBJ2-1; a weak D match, TRBD2 (6 bases). With 0 bases removed from V and 8 bases from J, the gap between germline ends came to 17 bases. Germline loops: CDR1 MNHEY, CDR2 SVGAGI. This CDR3 has 16 amino acids. The CDR3 sequence is CASSYSLAEHSDEQFF. The DNA of the CDR3 is TGTGCCAGCAGTTACTCATTAGCGGAACACTCGGATGAGCAGTTCTTC.

The chain is built from TRBV19 and TRBJ1-2; 8 bases fit TRBD1. Germline loops: CDR1 LNHDA, CDR2 SQIVND (reference sequence). The CDR3 has 12 amino acids. Unmatched junction bases numbered 8, after V lost 7 bases and J lost 10 bases. The CDR3 protein is CASNRDRFDYTF. CDR3 sequence (DNA): TGTGCCAGTAATCGGGACAGGTTCGACTACACCTTC. Combining the CDR3 with reference TRBV19 and TRBJ1-2 gives the whole variable domain DGGITQSPKYLFRKEGQNVTLSCEQNLNHDAMYWYRQDPGQGLRLIYYSQIVNDFQKGDIAEGYSVSREKKESFPLTVTSAQKNPTAFYLCASNRDRFDYTFGSGTRLTVV.

The chain links TRBV29-1 to TRBJ2-1; a weak D match, TRBD1 (6 bases). The CDR3 covers 13 residues. The V gene's germline CDR1 is SQVTM and CDR2 ANQGSEA. V dropped 7 bases and J dropped 12 bases, with 22 bases sitting between them. The CDR3 protein is CSADSGLRIGQFF. CDR3 nucleotide sequence: TGCAGCGCGGACAGCGGTTTAAGGATTGGGCAGTTCTTC.

The chain carries TRBV9 and TRBJ2-2, with D possibly TRBD1 on 5 matching bases. Per germline, CDR1 SGDLS and CDR2 YYNGEE. Between the trimmed V and J ends, which lost 3 bases and 5 bases, there was a span of 14 bases. The length of the CDR3 is 15 residues. CDR3 sequence reads: CASSADSRPTGELFF. The CDR3 region has the DNA TGTGCCAGCAGCGCCGACAGCAGGCCGACCGGGGAGCTGTTTTTT.

The count of this clone is one. This chain uses TRBV7-2 with TRBJ1-3, with D uncertain. V lost 1 base to trimming and J lost 0 bases, with 16 bases between them. CDR1 is SGHTA and CDR2 is FQGNSA in the germline V gene. The CDR3 is 18 amino acids. The CDR3 spells CASSLDTLRRFSGNTIYF. The DNA for the CDR3 is TGTGCCAGCAGCTTAGACACCCTCCGACGGTTCTCTGGAAACACCATATATTTT.

This sequence joins TRBV9 and TRBJ2-5, with 9 bases fitting TRBD2. Germline CDR1 reads SGDLS; CDR2 reads YYNGEE. The CDR3 covers 17 residues. Trimming cost V 0 bases and J 5 bases; bases outside gene matches: 11. CDR3 amino acids: CASSVGLGGGALETQYF. As DNA, the CDR3 is TGTGCCAGCAGCGTAGGGTTAGGCGGGGGGGCCTTGGAGACCCAGTACTTC.

This clone has a single count. This rearrangement joins TRBV5-6 to TRBJ2-1; 9 bases are a match to TRBD1. The trim removed 7 bases at V and 1 base at J, leaving 0 bases unmatched. This CDR3 has 13 residues. Germline assignment: CDR1 SGHDT and CDR2 YYEEEE. In nucleotides, the CDR3 is TGTGCCAGCGGGACAGGGTCCTACAATGAGCAGTTCTTC. Its protein product is CASGTGSYNEQFF.

The chain employs TRBV5-1 and TRBJ2-1; D is unclear. Germline CDR1 reads SGHRS; CDR2 reads YFSETQ. The CDR3 is 12 residues long. Trimming stripped 2 bases from V and 8 bases from J, with 8 bases between. CDR3 in amino acids: CASSFLLDEQFF. In nucleotides, the CDR3 is TGCGCCAGCAGCTTTTTGCTGGATGAGCAGTTCTTC.

The chain joins TRBV6-4 to TRBJ2-2; 13 bases agree with TRBD2. The CDR3 covers 16 residues. Trimming cost V 3 bases and J 5 bases; bases outside gene matches: 3. Germline loops: CDR1 MRHNA, CDR2 SNTAGT. For the CDR3, the DNA is TGTGCCAGCAGTGAAGGACTAGCGGGAGAAACCGGGGAGCTGTTTTTT. Its protein product is CASSEGLAGETGELFF.